This T cell receptor beta chain was profiled in a study of blood T cells in healthy people across ages. Study conclusions and caveats: While age rose, TCR beta diversity per million T cells dropped in a roughly linear way. Relative to aged donors, long-lived donors carried more naive CD4+ cells and displayed higher diversity.

Trimming took 3 bases from V and 4 from J, leaving 21 bases between them. The CDR3 contains 17 residues. This clonotype was observed a single time. The antigen is not known. Total RNA, at least 5.5 micrograms per sample, was extracted from PBMCs. Through a sample-barcoded 5' primer and a J-beta primer mix, a second PCR was run for roughly 6 to 12 cycles. Every cDNA was tagged by a template-switch adaptor with 12 random nucleotides. Via MiXCR, TCRdb re-called the 5' RACE reads, giving one row per CDR3 protein. Seen here are about 1.6 million distinct CDR3 sequences, around 35% observed once, and the top ten hold roughly 12%.

The chain joins TRBV12-3 or TRBV12-4 to TRBJ2-5; D is uncertain. The sequenced sample consisted of blood. The receptor's source is a woman aged 25-40 years in good health. Here the CDR3 reads CASSLLGERRIGETQYF. The CDR3 DNA reads TGTGCCAGCAGTTTGTTAGGCGAGCGCCGAATAGGAGAGACCCAGTACTTC.